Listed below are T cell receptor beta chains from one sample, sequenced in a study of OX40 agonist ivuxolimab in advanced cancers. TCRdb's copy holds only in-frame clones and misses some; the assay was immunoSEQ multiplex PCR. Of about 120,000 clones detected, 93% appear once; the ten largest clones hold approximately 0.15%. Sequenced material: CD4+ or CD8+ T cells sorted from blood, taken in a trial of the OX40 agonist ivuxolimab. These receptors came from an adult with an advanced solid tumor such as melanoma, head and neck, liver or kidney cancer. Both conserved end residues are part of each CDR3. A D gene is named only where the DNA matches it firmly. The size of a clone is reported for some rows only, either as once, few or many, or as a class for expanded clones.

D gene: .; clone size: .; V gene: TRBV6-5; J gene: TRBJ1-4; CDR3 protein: CASKESVVNEKLFF; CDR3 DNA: TGTGCCAGCAAAGAATCGGTTGTCAACGAAAAACTGTTTTTT
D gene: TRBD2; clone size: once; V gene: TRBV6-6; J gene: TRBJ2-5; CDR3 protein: CASSSPLAGQETQYF; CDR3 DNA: TGTGCCAGCAGTTCCCCACTAGCGGGGCAAGAGACCCAGTACTTC
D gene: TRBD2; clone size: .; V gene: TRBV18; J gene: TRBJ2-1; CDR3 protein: CASSSSSGRLGVEQFF; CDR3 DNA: TGTGCCAGCTCCTCGTCTAGCGGGAGGCTGGGTGTTGAGCAGTTCTTC
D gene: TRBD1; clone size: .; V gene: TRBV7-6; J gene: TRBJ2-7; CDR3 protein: CASSSGGEQYF; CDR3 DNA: TGTGCCAGCAGCTCAGGGGGCGAGCAGTACTTC
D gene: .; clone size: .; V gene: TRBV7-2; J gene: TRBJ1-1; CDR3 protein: CASSRPMNTEAFF; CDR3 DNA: TGTGCCAGCAGTAGGCCCATGAACACTGAAGCTTTCTTT
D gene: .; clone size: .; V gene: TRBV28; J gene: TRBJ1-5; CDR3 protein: CASSSTDTRSQPQHF; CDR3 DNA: TGTGCCAGCAGTTCAACGGACACCCGAAGTCAGCCCCAGCATTTT
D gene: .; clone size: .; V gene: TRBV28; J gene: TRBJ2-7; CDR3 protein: CASNLVGLEHEQYF; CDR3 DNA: TGTGCCAGCAATCTAGTGGGATTGGAACACGAGCAGTACTTC
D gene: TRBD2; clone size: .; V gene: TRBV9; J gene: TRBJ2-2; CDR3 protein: CASSLGLAGIGELFF; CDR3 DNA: TGTGCCAGCAGCCTGGGACTAGCGGGAATCGGGGAGCTGTTTTTT
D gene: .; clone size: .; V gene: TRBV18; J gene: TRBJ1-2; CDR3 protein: CASSPAEASQVYGYTF; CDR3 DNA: TGTGCCAGCTCACCCGCCGAGGCGTCGCAAGTCTATGGCTACACCTTC
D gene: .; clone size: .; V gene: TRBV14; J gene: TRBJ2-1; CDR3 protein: CASSQDFLVNEQFF; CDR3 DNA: TGTGCCAGCAGCCAAGATTTCCTCGTGAATGAGCAGTTCTTC
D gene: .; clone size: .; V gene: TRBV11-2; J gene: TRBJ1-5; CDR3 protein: CASSLGIRGSSNQPQHF; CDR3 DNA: TGTGCCAGCAGCTTAGGAATAAGGGGTAGTAGCAATCAGCCCCAGCATTTT
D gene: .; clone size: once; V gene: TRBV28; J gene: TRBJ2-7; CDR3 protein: CASSLYEQYF; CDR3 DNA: TGTGCCAGCAGCCTCTACGAGCAGTACTTC
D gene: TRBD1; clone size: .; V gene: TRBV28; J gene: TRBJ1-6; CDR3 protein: CASSSRGTGTGRLIRSPLHF; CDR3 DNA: TGTGCCAGCAGTTCACGAGGAACCGGGACAGGGCGATTAATTCGGTCACCCCTCCACTTT
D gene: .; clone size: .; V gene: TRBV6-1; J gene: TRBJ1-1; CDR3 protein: CASIRRDPGRGEAFF; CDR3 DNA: TGTGCCAGCATCCGGCGGGACCCCGGGCGTGGTGAAGCTTTCTTT
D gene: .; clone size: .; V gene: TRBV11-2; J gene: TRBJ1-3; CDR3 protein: CASSPSRAVGNTIYF; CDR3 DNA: TGTGCCAGCAGCCCGAGTAGGGCTGTTGGAAACACCATATATTTT
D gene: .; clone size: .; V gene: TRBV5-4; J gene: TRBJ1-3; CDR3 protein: CASSLAVGNTIYF; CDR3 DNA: TGTGCCAGCAGCTTGGCAGTGGGAAACACCATATATTTT
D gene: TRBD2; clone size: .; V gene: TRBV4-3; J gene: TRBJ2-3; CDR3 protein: CASSRDRAGGRDTQYF; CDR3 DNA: TGCGCCAGCAGCCGAGATCGAGCGGGAGGTCGAGATACGCAGTATTTT
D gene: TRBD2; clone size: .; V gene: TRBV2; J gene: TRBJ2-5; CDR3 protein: CASSREGTTRETQYF; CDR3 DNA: TGTGCCAGCAGTCGGGAGGGGACAACCCGGGAGACCCAGTACTTC
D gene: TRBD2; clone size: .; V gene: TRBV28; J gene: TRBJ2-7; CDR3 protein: CASIKAGASYEQYF; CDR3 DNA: TGTGCCAGCATAAAAGCGGGAGCCTCCTACGAGCAGTACTTC
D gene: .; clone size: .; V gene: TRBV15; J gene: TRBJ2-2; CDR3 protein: CATSREKGLNTGELFF; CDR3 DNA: TGTGCCACCAGCAGAGAAAAGGGGCTGAACACCGGGGAGCTGTTTTTT
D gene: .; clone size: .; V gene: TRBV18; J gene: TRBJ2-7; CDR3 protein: CASSQANTYNYEQYF; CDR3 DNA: TGTGCCAGCTCCCAAGCTAACACGTACAACTACGAGCAGTACTTC
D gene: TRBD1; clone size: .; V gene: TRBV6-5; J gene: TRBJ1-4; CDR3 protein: CASSWQGDAEKLFF; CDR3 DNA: TGTGCCAGCAGTTGGCAGGGGGATGCCGAAAAACTGTTTTTT
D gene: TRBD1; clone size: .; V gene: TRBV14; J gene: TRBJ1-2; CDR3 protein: CASSQTGGARVYGYTF; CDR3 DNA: TGTGCCAGCAGCCAGACAGGGGGCGCGAGGGTCTATGGCTACACCTTC
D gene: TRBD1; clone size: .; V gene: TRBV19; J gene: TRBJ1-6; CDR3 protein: CASSFTGEGPPLHF; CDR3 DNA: TGTGCCAGTAGTTTCACAGGGGAGGGACCACCCCTCCACTTT
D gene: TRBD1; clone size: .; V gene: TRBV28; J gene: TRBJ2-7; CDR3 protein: CASSSSGTGLYEQYF; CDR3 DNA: TGTGCCAGCAGTTCAAGTGGGACAGGGCTCTACGAGCAGTACTTC
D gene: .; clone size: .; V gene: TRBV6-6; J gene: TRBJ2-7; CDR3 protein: CASSANRYEQYF; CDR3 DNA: TGTGCCAGCAGCGCTAACCGCTACGAGCAGTACTTC
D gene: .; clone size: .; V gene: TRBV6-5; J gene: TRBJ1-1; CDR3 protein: CASSRGTHTEAFF; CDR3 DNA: TGTGCCAGCAGTCGGGGCACGCACACTGAAGCTTTCTTT
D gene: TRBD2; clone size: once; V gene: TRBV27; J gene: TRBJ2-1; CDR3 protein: CASSLGSWTSAGSYNEQFF; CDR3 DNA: TGTGCCAGCAGTTTAGGTTCGTGGACTAGCGCTGGATCTTACAATGAGCAGTTCTTC
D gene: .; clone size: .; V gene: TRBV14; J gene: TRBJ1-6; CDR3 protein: CASSQDTGSSPLHF; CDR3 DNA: TGTGCCAGCAGCCAAGATACAGGCTCTTCACCCCTCCACTTT
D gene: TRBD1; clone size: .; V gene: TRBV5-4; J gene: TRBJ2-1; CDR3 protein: CASSFIQGMFNEQFF; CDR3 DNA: TGTGCCAGCAGCTTTATACAGGGGATGTTTAATGAGCAGTTCTTC
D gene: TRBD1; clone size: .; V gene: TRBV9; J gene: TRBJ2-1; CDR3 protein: CASSAEWGQGRNEQFF; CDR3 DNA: TGTGCCAGCAGCGCCGAGTGGGGACAGGGACGCAATGAGCAGTTCTTC
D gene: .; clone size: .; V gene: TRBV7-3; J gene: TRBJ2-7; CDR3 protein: CASSLSASSYEQYF; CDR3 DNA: TGTGCCAGCAGCTTGAGTGCCTCCTCCTACGAGCAGTACTTC
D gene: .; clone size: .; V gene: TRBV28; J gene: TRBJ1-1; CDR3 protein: CASSLSVGRRTEAFF; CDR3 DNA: TGTGCCAGCAGTTTATCGGTCGGGAGGAGGACTGAAGCTTTCTTT
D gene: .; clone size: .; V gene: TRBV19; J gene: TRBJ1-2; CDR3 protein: CASTNPGTPSRGYTF; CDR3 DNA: TGTGCCAGTACCAATCCCGGGACACCGTCGAGGGGCTACACCTTC
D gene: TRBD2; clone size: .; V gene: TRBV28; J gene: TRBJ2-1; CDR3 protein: CASSLGGGTYNEQFF; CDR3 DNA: TGTGCCAGCAGTTTAGGCGGGGGGACATACAATGAGCAGTTCTTC
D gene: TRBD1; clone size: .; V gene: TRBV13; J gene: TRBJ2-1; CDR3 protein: CASSYTGTGPFNEQFF; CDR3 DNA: TGTGCCAGCAGCTACACCGGGACAGGGCCTTTCAATGAGCAGTTCTTC
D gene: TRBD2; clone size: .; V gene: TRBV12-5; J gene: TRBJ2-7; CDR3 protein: CASDAGLAYNSAHEQYF; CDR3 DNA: TGTGCTAGTGATGCCGGACTAGCGTACAACTCAGCCCACGAGCAGTACTTC
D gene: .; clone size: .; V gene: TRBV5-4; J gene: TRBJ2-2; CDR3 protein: CASSLYSPNTGELFF; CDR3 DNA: TGTGCCAGCAGCTTGTACAGCCCGAACACCGGGGAGCTGTTTTTT
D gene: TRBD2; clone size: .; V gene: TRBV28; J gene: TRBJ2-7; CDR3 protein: CASTGGVWYEQYF; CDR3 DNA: TGTGCCAGCACTGGGGGGGTCTGGTACGAGCAGTACTTC
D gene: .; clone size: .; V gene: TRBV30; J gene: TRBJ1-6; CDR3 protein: CAWDASGGLTPLHF; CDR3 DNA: TGTGCCTGGGACGCTTCCGGGGGTCTCACACCCCTCCACTTT
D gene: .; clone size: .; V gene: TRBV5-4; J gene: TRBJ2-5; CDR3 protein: CASSLAGVETQYF; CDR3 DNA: TGTGCCAGCAGCTTGGCAGGGGTTGAGACCCAGTACTTC
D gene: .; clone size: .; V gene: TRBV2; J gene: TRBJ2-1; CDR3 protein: CASSEQGYGEQFF; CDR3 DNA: TGTGCCAGCAGTGAACAGGGCTACGGTGAGCAGTTCTTC
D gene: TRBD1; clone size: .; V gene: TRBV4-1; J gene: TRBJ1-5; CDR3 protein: CASSRTGGPNQPQHF; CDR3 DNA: TGCGCCAGCAGCCGTACAGGGGGCCCCAATCAGCCCCAGCATTTT
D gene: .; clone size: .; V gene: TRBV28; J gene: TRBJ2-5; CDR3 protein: CASSPPRETQYF; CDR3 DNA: TGTGCCAGCAGTCCACCCAGGGAGACCCAGTACTTC
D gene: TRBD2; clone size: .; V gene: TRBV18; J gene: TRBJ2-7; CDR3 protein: CASSPTSVGGGASYEQYF; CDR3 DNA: TGTGCCAGCTCACCTACTTCTGTGGGGGGGGGTGCTTCCTACGAGCAGTACTTC
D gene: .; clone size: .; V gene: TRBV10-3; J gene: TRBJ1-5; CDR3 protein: CAIGRDQPQHF; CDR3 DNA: TGTGCCATTGGGAGAGATCAGCCCCAGCATTTT
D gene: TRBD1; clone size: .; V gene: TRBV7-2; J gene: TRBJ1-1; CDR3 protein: CASSVSGGAWNTEAFF; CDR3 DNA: TGTGCCAGCAGCGTCTCAGGGGGCGCGTGGAACACTGAAGCTTTCTTT
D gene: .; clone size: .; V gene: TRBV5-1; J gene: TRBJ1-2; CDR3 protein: CASSPGDGTYGYTF; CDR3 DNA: TGCGCCAGCTCCCCGGGGGACGGAACTTATGGCTACACCTTC
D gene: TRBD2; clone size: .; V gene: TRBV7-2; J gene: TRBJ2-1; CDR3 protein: CASSLVGLAGQFF; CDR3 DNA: TGTGCCAGCAGCTTAGTAGGGCTAGCGGGGCAGTTCTTC
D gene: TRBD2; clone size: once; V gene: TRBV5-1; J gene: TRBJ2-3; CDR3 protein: CASSLPSGSTDTQYF; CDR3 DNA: TGCGCCAGCAGCTTGCCTAGCGGGAGCACAGATACGCAGTATTTT
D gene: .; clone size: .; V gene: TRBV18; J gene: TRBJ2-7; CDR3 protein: CASSPTGYEQYF; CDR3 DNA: TGTGCCAGCTCACCGACTGGCTACGAGCAGTACTTC
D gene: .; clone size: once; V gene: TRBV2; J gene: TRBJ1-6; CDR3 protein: CASSGLSGNSPLHF; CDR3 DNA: TGTGCCAGCAGTGGCTTGTCAGGCAATTCACCCCTCCACTTT
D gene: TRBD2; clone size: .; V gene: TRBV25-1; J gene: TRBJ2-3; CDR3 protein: CASSETSVSTDTQYF; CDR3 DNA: TGTGCCAGCAGTGAGACTAGCGTCAGCACAGATACGCAGTATTTT
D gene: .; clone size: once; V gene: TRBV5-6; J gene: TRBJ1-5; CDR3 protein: CASSLGSRGNQPQHF; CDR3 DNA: TGTGCCAGCAGCTTGGGATCCAGGGGCAATCAGCCCCAGCATTTT
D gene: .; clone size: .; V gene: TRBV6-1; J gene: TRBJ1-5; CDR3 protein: CASSVGARSNQPQHF; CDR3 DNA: TGTGCCAGCAGTGTGGGGGCGCGGAGCAATCAGCCCCAGCATTTT
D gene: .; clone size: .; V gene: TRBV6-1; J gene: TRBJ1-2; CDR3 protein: CASSEWGTPGGYTF; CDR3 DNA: TGTGCCAGCAGTGAATGGGGGACGCCGGGTGGCTACACCTTC
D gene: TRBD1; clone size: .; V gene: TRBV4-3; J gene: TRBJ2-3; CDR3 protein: CASSFTTGGTDTQYF; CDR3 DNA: TGCGCCAGCAGCTTTACGACAGGGGGGACAGATACGCAGTATTTT
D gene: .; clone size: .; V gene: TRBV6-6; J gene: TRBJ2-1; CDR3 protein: CASNSGSGHYNEQFF; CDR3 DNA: TGTGCCAGCAATTCAGGGTCTGGCCATTACAATGAGCAGTTCTTC
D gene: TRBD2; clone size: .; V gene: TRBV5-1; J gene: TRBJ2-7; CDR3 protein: CASRLADPYEQYF; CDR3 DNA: TGCGCCAGCAGACTAGCGGATCCCTACGAGCAGTACTTC